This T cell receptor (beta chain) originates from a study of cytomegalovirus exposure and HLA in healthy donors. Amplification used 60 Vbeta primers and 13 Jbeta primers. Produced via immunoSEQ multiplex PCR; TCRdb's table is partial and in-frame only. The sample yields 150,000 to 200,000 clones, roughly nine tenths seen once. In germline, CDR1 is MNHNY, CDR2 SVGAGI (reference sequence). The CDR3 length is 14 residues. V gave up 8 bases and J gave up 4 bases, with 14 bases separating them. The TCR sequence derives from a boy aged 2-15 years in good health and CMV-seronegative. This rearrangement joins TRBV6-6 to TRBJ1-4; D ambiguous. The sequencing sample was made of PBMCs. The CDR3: CASRDLTSNEKLFF. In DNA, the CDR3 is TGTGCCAGCCGGGATCTGACAAGTAATGAAAAACTGTTTTTT.